These T cell receptor beta chains were read from a single sample in a study of T cell responses to AZD1222 COVID-19 vaccine. The assay was immunoSEQ multiplex PCR, and TCRdb's table has in-frame clones only and misses some. The sample consists of 95,000 to 150,000 clones, roughly nine tenths of them appearing once. The material sequenced was peripheral blood, taken on day 0 of AZD1222 vaccination. These receptors all stem from an adult in good health. Each CDR3 is given with its conserved first and last residue. Each record gives: D gene, V gene, CDR3 length, clone size, J gene, CDR3 protein, CDR3 DNA. The D gene is left open where the match is weak. Clone sizes are given selectively: once, few, many, or a class where the clone is expanded.

D gene: -
V gene: TRBV5-1
CDR3 length: 11
clone size: -
J gene: TRBJ2-7
CDR3 protein: CASSATYEQYF
CDR3 DNA: TGCGCCAGCAGCGCCACCTACGAGCAGTACTTC

D gene: -
V gene: TRBV5-6
CDR3 length: 14
clone size: once
J gene: TRBJ1-4
CDR3 protein: CASSSGRANEKLFF
CDR3 DNA: TGTGCCAGCAGCTCCGGACGGGCGAATGAAAAACTGTTTTTT

D gene: TRBD1
V gene: TRBV7-8
CDR3 length: 16
clone size: -
J gene: TRBJ2-2
CDR3 protein: CASGNRGQSNTGELFF
CDR3 DNA: TGTGCCAGCGGTAACAGGGGGCAATCGAACACCGGGGAGCTGTTTTTT

D gene: -
V gene: TRBV28
CDR3 length: 15
clone size: -
J gene: TRBJ1-2
CDR3 protein: CASSLDDGRRGGYTF
CDR3 DNA: TGTGCCAGCAGTTTAGACGACGGACGGAGGGGAGGCTACACCTTC

D gene: -
V gene: TRBV7-2
CDR3 length: 13
clone size: -
J gene: TRBJ1-1
CDR3 protein: CASRPGGYTEAFF
CDR3 DNA: TGTGCCAGCAGGCCGGGGGGGTACACTGAAGCTTTCTTT

D gene: -
V gene: TRBV11-2
CDR3 length: 13
clone size: -
J gene: TRBJ1-1
CDR3 protein: CASSSRTNTEAFF
CDR3 DNA: TGTGCCAGCAGCTCCCGCACGAACACTGAAGCTTTCTTT

D gene: -
V gene: TRBV7-2
CDR3 length: 15
clone size: -
J gene: TRBJ1-1
CDR3 protein: CASSLGGGRHTEAFF
CDR3 DNA: TGTGCCAGCAGCTTAGGGGGGGGCCGGCACACTGAAGCTTTCTTT

D gene: -
V gene: TRBV7-6
CDR3 length: 12
clone size: -
J gene: TRBJ2-5
CDR3 protein: CASSFSRETQYF
CDR3 DNA: TGTGCCAGCAGCTTTAGTAGAGAGACCCAGTACTTC

D gene: -
V gene: TRBV5-1
CDR3 length: 14
clone size: -
J gene: TRBJ1-1
CDR3 protein: CASSPTTGRSEAFF
CDR3 DNA: TGCGCCAGCAGCCCGACGACGGGGCGGAGTGAAGCTTTCTTT

D gene: TRBD1
V gene: TRBV4-3
CDR3 length: 16
clone size: -
J gene: TRBJ1-2
CDR3 protein: CASSQKGTGRRYGYTF
CDR3 DNA: TGCGCCAGCAGCCAAAAAGGGACAGGGCGAAGGTATGGCTACACCTTC